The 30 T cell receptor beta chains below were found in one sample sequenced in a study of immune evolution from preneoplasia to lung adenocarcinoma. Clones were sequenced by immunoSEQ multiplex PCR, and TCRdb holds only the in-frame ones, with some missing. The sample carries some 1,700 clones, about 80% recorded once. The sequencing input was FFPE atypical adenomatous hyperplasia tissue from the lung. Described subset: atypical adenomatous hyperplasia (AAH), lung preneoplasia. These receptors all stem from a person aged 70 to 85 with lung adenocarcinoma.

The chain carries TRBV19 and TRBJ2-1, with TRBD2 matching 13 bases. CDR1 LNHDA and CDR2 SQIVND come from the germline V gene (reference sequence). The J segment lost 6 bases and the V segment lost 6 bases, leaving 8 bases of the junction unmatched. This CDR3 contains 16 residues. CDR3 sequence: CASRIGGLAGINEQFF. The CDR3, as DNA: TGTGCCAGTAGAATCGGGGGACTAGCGGGAATCAATGAGCAGTTCTTC.

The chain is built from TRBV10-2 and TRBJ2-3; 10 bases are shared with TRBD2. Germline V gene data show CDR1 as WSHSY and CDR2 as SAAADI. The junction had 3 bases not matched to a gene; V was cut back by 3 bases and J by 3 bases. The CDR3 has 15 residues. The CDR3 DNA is TGCGCCAGCAGTGAAGGGGGACTAGCGACAGATACGCAGTATTTT. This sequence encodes CASSEGGLATDTQYF.

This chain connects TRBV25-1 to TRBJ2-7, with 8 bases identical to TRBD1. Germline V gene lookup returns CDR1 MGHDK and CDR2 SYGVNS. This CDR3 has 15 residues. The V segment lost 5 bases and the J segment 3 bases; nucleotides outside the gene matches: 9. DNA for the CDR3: TGTGCCAGCAGTCCTCGGGACAGGATCGTCTACGAGCAGTACTTC. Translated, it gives CASSPRDRIVYEQYF.

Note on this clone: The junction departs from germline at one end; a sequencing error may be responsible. CDR3: CASSSSLSGQSAF. The DNA for the CDR3 is TGTGCCAGCAGCTCCTCTTTGTCGGGACAGTCTGCCTTC. The chain has TRBV2 and TRBJ2-7; 7 nucleotides match TRBD1. The V gene's germline CDR1 is SNHLY and CDR2 FYNNEI. This CDR3 has 13 residues.

CDR3 protein: CASSPDTPDTQYF. DNA for the CDR3: TGTGCCAGCTCACCAGATACCCCAGATACGCAGTATTTT. The gene calls are TRBV18 and TRBJ2-3, with D unresolved. Trimming stripped 2 bases from V and 4 bases from J, with 7 bases between. Germline CDR1 reads KGHSH; CDR2 reads LQKENI. The CDR3 is made up of 13 amino acids.

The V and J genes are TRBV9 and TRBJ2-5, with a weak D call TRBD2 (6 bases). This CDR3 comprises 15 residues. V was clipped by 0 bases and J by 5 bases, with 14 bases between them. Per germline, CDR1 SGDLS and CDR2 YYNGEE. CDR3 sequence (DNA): TGTGCCAGCAGCGTAGACTCGGGAGCTGGGGAGACCCAGTACTTC. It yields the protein CASSVDSGAGETQYF. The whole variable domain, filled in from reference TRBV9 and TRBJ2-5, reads DSGVTQTPKHLITATGQRVTLRCSPRSGDLSVYWYQQSLDQGLQFLIQYYNGEERAKGNILERFSAQQFPDLHSELNLSSLELGDSALYFCASSVDSGAGETQYFGPGTRLLVL.

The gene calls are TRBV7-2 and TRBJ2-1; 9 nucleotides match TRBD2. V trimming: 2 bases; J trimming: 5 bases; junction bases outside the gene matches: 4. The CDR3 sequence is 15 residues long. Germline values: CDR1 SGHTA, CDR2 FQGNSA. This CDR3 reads CASSLKTSGNNEQFF. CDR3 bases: TGTGCCAGCAGCTTAAAGACTAGCGGCAACAATGAGCAGTTCTTC.

CDR3 nucleotide sequence: TGCGCCAGCAGCAAGGACAGACCTGGAAACACCATATATTTT. Translation gives CASSKDRPGNTIYF. This chain connects TRBV10-1 to TRBJ1-3; a possible D gene is TRBD1 (6 bases). This CDR3 comprises 14 residues. Germline V gives CDR1 WNHNN, CDR2 SYGVQD (reference sequence). The V and J ends lost 6 bases and 2 bases respectively, with 11 bases between them.

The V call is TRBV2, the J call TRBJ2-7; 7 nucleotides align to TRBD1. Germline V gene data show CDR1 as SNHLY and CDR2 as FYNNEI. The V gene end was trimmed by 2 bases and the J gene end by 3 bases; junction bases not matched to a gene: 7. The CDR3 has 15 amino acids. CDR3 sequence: CASSELGQRDYEQYF. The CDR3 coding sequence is TGTGCCAGCAGTGAATTGGGACAGAGAGACTACGAGCAGTACTTC.

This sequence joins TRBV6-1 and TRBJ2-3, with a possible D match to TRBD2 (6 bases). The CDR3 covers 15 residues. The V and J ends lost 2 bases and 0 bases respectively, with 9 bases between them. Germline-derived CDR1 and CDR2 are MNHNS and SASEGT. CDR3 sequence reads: CASSEWRGSTDTQYF. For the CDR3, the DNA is TGTGCCAGCAGTGAATGGAGGGGTAGCACAGATACGCAGTATTTT.

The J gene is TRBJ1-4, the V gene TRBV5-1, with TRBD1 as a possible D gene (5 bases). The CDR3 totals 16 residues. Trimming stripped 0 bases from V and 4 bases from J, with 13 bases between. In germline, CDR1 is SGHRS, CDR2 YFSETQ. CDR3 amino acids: CASSLGSGRGNEKLFF. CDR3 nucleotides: TGCGCCAGCAGCTTGGGGTCAGGGCGCGGTAATGAAAAACTGTTTTTT.

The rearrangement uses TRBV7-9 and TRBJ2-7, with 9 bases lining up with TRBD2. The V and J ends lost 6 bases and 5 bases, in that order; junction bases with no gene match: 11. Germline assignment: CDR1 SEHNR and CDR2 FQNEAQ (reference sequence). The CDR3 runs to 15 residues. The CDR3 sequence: CASSLRKGGRDEQYF. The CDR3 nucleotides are TGTGCCAGCAGTCTTCGAAAAGGCGGGAGGGACGAGCAGTACTTC.

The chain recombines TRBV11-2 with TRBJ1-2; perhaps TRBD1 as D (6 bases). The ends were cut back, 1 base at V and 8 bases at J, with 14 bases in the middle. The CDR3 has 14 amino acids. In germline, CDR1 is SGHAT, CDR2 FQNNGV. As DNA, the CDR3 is TGTGCCAGCAGCTTAGTCCCGGGGGCGCAGGGCTACACCTTC. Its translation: CASSLVPGAQGYTF.

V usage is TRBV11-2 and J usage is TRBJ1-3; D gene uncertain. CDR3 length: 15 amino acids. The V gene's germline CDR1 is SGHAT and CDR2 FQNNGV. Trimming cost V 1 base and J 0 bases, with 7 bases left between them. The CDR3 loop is CASSLGGYSGNTIYF. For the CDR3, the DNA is TGTGCCAGCAGCTTAGGGGGATACTCTGGAAACACCATATATTTT.

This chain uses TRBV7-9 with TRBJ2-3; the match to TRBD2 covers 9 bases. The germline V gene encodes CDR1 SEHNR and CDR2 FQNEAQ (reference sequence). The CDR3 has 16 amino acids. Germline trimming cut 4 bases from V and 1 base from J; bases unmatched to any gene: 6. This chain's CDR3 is CASSYRLAERTDTQYF. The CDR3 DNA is TGTGCCAGCAGCTACAGACTAGCGGAGCGCACAGATACGCAGTATTTT.

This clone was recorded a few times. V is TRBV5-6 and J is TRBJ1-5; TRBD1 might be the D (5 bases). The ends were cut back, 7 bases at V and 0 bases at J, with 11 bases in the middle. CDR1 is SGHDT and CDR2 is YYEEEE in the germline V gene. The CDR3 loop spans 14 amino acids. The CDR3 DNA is TGTGCCAGCTCCGAGGGGTATAGCAATCAGCCCCAGCATTTT. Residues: CASSEGYSNQPQHF.

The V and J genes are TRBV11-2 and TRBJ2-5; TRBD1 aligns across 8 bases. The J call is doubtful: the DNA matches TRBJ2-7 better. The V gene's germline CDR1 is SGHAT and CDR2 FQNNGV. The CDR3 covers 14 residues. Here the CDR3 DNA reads TGTGCCAGCAGCCTTAACAGGGGGGTCTACGAGCAGTACTTC. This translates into CASSLNRGVYEQYF.

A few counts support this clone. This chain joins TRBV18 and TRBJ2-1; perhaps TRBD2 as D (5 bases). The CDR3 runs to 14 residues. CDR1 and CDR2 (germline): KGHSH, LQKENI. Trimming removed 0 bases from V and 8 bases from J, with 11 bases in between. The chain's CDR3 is CASSPPNSGDEQFF. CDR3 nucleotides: TGTGCCAGCTCACCACCAAACAGCGGCGATGAGCAGTTCTTC.

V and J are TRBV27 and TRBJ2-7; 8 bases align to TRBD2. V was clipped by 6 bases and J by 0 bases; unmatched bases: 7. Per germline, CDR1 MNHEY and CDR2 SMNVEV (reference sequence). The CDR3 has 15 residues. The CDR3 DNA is TGTGCCAGCAGCCCAATAGCGGGGAACTCCTACGAGCAGTACTTC. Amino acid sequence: CASSPIAGNSYEQYF.

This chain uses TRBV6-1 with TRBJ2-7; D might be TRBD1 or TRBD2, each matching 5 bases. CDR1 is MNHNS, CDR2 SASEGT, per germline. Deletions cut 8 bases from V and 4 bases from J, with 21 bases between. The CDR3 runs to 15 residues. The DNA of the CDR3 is TGTGCCAGCGCCCCGGGGACCACTCGGGGATACGAGCAGTACTTC. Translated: CASAPGTTRGYEQYF.

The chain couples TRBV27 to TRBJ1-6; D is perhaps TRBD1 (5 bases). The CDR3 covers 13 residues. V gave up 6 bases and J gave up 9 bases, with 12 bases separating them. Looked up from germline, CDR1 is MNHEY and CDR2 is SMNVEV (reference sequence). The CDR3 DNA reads TGTGCCAGCAGGGGGGGGGAAGGTTCACCCCTCCACTTT. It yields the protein CASRGGEGSPLHF.

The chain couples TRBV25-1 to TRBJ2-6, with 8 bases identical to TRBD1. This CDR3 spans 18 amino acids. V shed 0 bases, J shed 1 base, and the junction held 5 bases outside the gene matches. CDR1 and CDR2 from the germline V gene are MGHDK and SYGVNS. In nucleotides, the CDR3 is TGTGCCAGCAGTGAATATGACAGGGGAGGATCTGGGGCCAACGTCCTGACTTTC. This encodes CASSEYDRGGSGANVLTF.

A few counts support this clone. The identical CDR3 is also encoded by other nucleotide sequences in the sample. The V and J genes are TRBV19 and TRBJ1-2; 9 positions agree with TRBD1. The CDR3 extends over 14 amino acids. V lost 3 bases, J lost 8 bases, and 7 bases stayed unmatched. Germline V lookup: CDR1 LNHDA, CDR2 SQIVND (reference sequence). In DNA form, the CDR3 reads TGTGCCAGTAGTATCTCCGGGACAGGGAGAGGCTACACCTTC. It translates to CASSISGTGRGYTF.

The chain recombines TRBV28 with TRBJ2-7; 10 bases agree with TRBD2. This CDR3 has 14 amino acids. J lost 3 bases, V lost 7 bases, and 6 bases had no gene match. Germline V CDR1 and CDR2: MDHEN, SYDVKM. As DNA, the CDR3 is TGTGCCAGCAAGCCAAGCGGGAGGGACTACGAGCAGTACTTC. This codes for CASKPSGRDYEQYF.

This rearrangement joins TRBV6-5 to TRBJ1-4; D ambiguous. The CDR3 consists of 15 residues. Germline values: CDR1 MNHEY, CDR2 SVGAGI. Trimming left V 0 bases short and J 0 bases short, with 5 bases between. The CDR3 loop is CASSYSGATNEKLFF. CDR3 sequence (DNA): TGTGCCAGCAGTTACTCGGGTGCAACTAATGAAAAACTGTTTTTT.

CDR3: CASREASSAAQPQHF. DNA for the CDR3: TGTGCCAGCAGGGAGGCATCCTCAGCGGCTCAGCCCCAGCATTTT. The chain joins TRBV6-5 to TRBJ1-5; D is undetermined. The V gene lost 6 bases and the J gene lost 6 bases, with 18 bases spanning the gap. The CDR3 is 15 amino acids. CDR1 MNHEY and CDR2 SVGAGI come from the germline V gene.

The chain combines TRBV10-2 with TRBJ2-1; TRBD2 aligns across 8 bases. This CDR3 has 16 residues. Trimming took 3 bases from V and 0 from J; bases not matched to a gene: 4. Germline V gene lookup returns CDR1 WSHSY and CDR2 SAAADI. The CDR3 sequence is CASSDGSGNSYNEQFF. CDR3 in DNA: TGCGCCAGCAGTGATGGTAGCGGGAACTCCTACAATGAGCAGTTCTTC.

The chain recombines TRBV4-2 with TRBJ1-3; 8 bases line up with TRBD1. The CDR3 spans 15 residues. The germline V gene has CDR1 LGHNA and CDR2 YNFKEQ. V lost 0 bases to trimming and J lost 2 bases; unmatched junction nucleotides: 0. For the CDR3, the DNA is TGTGCCAGCAGCCAAGAGGACAGGGCTGGAAACACCATATATTTT. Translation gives CASSQEDRAGNTIYF.

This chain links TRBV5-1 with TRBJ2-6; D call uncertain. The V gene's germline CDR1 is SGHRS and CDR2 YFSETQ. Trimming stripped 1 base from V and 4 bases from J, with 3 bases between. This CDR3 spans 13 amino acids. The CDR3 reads CASSLSGANVLTF. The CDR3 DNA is TGCGCCAGCAGCTTGAGCGGGGCCAACGTCCTGACTTTC.

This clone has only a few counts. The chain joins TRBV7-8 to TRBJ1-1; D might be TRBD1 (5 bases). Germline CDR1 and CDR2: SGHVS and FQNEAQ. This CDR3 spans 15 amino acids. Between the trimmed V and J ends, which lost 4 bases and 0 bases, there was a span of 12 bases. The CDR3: CASSWGTVMNTEAFF. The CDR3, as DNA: TGTGCCAGCAGCTGGGGGACGGTCATGAACACTGAAGCTTTCTTT.